One and the same sample provided the 5 T cell receptor beta chains below, sequenced in a study of T cell responses to AZD1222 COVID-19 vaccine. Measured with immunoSEQ multiplex PCR; TCRdb has only the in-frame clones, and not every one. The sample has about 210,000 clones, roughly 94% seen once. The sample was peripheral blood, taken 28 days after the second dose of the MenACWY control vaccine. The receptors originated from an adult who received the MenACWY meningococcal vaccine as a control.

The DNA of the CDR3 is TGTGCCAGCTCAAGGGCGGGACAGAGCTCCTACAATGAGCAGTTCTTC. Its protein product is CASSRAGQSSYNEQFF. The chain joins TRBV18 to TRBJ2-1; a weak D match, TRBD1 (7 bases). Germline V gene data show CDR1 as KGHSH and CDR2 as LQKENI. V gave up 5 bases and J gave up 0 bases, with 14 bases separating them. This CDR3 region has 16 residues.

This chain uses TRBV10-3 with TRBJ2-5; D ambiguous. Trimming took off 7 bases at V and 1 base at J, with 10 bases between the two ends. CDR3 length: 13 amino acids. CDR1 and CDR2 (germline): ENHRY, SYGVKD. In DNA, the CDR3 is TGTGCCATCATGTTCGGACCCCAAGAGACCCAGTACTTC. This translates into CAIMFGPQETQYF.

The table lists this clone with a few counts. The J gene is TRBJ2-3, the V gene TRBV7-9, with 8 positions matching TRBD1. J lost 6 bases, V lost 5 bases, and 10 bases had no gene match. Germline values: CDR1 SEHNR, CDR2 FQNEAQ (reference sequence). This CDR3 has 15 amino acids. This CDR3 is CASSTTSDRVDTQYF. CDR3 sequence (DNA): TGTGCCAGCAGCACTACATCGGACAGGGTCGATACGCAGTATTTT.

This chain connects TRBV25-1 to TRBJ1-1; 8 bases map to TRBD1. The germline V gene encodes CDR1 MGHDK and CDR2 SYGVNS. The CDR3 runs 14 residues. V gave up 7 bases and J gave up 0 bases; unmatched junction bases: 4. Here the CDR3 reads CASTRTGLNTEAFF. In nucleotides, the CDR3 is TGTGCCAGCACCCGGACAGGGTTGAACACTGAAGCTTTCTTT.

The chain links TRBV24-1 to TRBJ2-2; 8 nucleotides agree with TRBD1. The CDR3 has 16 amino acids. Losses at the gene ends were 10 bases for V and 5 bases for J; bases not matched to a gene: 14. Germline V lookup: CDR1 KGHDR, CDR2 SFDVKD. CDR3 sequence reads: CATARGRRDVTGELFF. The CDR3 region has the DNA TGTGCCACGGCCAGGGGGCGCCGGGATGTGACCGGGGAGCTGTTTTTT.